The clone carrying this T cell receptor (beta chain) was observed a few times. Antigen unknown. CDR3 size: 16 residues. Looked up from germline, CDR1 is SGHAT and CDR2 is FQNNGV. V was cut by 1 base and J by 2 bases, with 14 bases left in between. PCR was performed using 60 Vbeta and 13 Jbeta primers. The table came from immunoSEQ multiplex PCR; TCRdb's copy has only in-frame clones and leaves some out. The sample lists some 110,000 clones, 60% to 85% seen once, with about 8.6% in the top ten. This specimen belongs to a study of cytomegalovirus exposure and HLA in healthy donors. Broader study findings: Donor immune exposure was known only as CMV serostatus. It was taken for granted in presence/absence analyses that sequencing depth across donors was roughly uniform. Later, an analysis showed that TCR beta chains associated with HLA were more clonally expanded than others that were equally common. For cytomegalovirus status, the classifier reportedly gave diagnoses with high specificity and sensitivity.

Sample: PBMCs. The receptor was isolated from a woman in her 40s in good health and CMV-seropositive. The chain carries TRBV11-2 and TRBJ1-2; TRBD1 is a possible D gene (5 bases). The CDR3 DNA follows: TGTGCCAGCAGCTTAGCGGTTGGGGCGAACAACTATGGCTACACCTTC. Its protein product is CASSLAVGANNYGYTF.